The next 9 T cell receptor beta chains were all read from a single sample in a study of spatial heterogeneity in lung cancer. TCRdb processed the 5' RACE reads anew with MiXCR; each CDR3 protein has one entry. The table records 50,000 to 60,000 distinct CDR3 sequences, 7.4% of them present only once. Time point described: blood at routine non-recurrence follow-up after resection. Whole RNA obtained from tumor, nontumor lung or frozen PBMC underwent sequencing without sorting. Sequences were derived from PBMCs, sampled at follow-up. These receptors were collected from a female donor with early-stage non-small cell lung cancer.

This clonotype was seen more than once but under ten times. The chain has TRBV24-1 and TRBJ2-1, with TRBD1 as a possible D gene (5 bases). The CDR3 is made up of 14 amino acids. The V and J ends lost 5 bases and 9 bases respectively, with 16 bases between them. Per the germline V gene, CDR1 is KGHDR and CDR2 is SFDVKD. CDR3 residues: CATSVGLDPSEQFF. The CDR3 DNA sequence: TGTGCCACCAGTGTGGGGCTGGACCCGAGTGAGCAGTTCTTC.

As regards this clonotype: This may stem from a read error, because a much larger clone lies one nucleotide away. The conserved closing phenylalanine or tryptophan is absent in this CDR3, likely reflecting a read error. The CDR3 here is CASRYADPTEAFL. The CDR3 nucleotides read TGTGCCAGCAGGTACGCCGATCCCACTGAAGCTTTCTTG. The chain recombines TRBV2 with TRBJ1-1, with D hard to call. V shed 6 bases and J shed 4 bases, with 12 bases lying between them. From germline, CDR1 is SNHLY and CDR2 FYNNEI. The length of the CDR3 is 13 residues.

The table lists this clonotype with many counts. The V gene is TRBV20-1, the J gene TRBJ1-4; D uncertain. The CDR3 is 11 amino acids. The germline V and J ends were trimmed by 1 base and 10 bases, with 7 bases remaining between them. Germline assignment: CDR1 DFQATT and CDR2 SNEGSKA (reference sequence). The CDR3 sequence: CSARGGRKLFF. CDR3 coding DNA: TGCAGTGCTAGAGGCGGGAGAAAACTGTTTTTT.

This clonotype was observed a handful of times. For the CDR3, the DNA is TGCAGTGCTAGAGATAGTCCCGGGGGCGGAAAACTGTTTTTT. This gives the protein CSARDSPGGGKLFF. The chain couples TRBV20-1 to TRBJ1-4; possible D gene TRBD1, 6 bases. The ends were cut back, 0 bases at V and 10 bases at J, with 15 bases in the middle. This CDR3 is built from 14 residues. CDR1 is DFQATT, CDR2 SNEGSKA, per germline (reference sequence).

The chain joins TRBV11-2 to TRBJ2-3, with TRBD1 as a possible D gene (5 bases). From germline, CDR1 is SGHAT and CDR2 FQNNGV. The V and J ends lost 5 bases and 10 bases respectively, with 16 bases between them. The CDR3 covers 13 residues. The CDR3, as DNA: TGTGCCAGCAGCCCCAGGACATTGGCTGCGCAGTATTTT. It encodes CASSPRTLAAQYF.

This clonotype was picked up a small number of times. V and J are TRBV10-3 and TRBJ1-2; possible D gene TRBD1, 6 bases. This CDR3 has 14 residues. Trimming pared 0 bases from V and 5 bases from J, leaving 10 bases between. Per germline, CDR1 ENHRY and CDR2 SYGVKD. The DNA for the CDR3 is TGTGCCATCAGTGAGTCTTTTCAGGGGTATGGCTACACCTTC. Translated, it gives CAISESFQGYGYTF.

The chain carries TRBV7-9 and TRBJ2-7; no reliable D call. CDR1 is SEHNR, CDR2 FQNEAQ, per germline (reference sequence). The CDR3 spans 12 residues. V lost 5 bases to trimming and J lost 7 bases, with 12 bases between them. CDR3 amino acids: CASSLTELEQYF. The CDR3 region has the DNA TGTGCCAGCAGCCTGACGGAGTTGGAGCAGTACTTC.

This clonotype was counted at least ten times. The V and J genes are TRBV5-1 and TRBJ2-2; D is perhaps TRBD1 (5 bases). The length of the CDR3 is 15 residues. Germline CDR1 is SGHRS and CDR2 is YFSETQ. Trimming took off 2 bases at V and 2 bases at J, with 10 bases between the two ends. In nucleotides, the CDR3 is TGCGCCAGCAGCTTTGTACAGGCCAACACCGGGGAGCTGTTTTTT. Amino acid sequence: CASSFVQANTGELFF.

CDR3 amino acids: CASSIADSLNTGELFF. In DNA, the CDR3 is TGTGCCAGTAGTATTGCGGACAGCCTGAACACCGGGGAGCTGTTTTTT. The chain links TRBV19 to TRBJ2-2; the D gene is possibly TRBD1 (6 bases). This CDR3 is 16 amino acids long. Trimming removed 3 bases at V and 1 base at J, with 12 bases between. Looked up from germline, CDR1 is LNHDA and CDR2 is SQIVND (reference sequence). The complete variable domain, with remaining parts taken from reference TRBV19 and TRBJ2-2, reads DGGITQSPKYLFRKEGQNVTLSCEQNLNHDAMYWYRQDPGQGLRLIYYSQIVNDFQKGDIAEGYSVSREKKESFPLTVTSAQKNPTAFYLCASSIADSLNTGELFFGEGSRLTVL.